These 25 T cell receptor beta chains came from one sample sequenced in a study of T cell changes during pregnancy in multiple sclerosis. TCRdb's copy holds only in-frame clones and misses some; the assay was immunoSEQ multiplex PCR. This sample has more than 50,000 clones; approximately 91% occur once, and the top ten carry more than 0.9%. The specimen comprised peripheral blood, sampled after pregnancy. These receptors were obtained from a female donor in good health, enrolled as a control in a pregnancy study.

The chain recombines TRBV19 with TRBJ2-5, with a weak D call TRBD2 (6 bases). V lost 6 bases and J lost 3, with 11 bases in between. This CDR3 contains 13 residues. Germline assignment: CDR1 LNHDA and CDR2 SQIVND (reference sequence). CDR3 sequence reads: CASSRGLKETQYF. The CDR3, as DNA: TGTGCCAGTAGCCGCGGACTAAAAGAGACCCAGTACTTC.

The J gene is TRBJ2-7, the V gene TRBV13; 9 positions agree with TRBD1. The trim removed 6 bases at V and 6 bases at J, leaving 12 bases unmatched. Germline CDR1 reads PRHDT; CDR2 reads FYEKMQ (reference sequence). CDR3 length equals 15 residues. The CDR3 sequence: CASSYTGQGFSEQYF. DNA of the CDR3: TGTGCCAGCAGTTATACCGGACAGGGGTTCTCCGAGCAGTACTTC.

The V gene is TRBV29-1, the J gene TRBJ1-1, with TRBD1 matching over 9 bases. Germline CDR1 and CDR2: SQVTM and ANQGSEA. Unmatched junction bases numbered 9, after V lost 7 bases and J lost 0 bases. The CDR3 spans 15 residues. CDR3 in amino acids: CSGRPGTGMNTEAFF. Here the CDR3 DNA reads TGCAGCGGACGGCCCGGGACAGGGATGAACACTGAAGCTTTCTTT.

In this sample, this clone turned up once. This chain uses TRBV5-4 with TRBJ2-3; 7 positions agree with TRBD2. Germline CDR1 and CDR2: SGHNT and YYREEE (reference sequence). The J segment lost 3 bases and the V segment lost 1 base, leaving 5 bases of the junction unmatched. There are 15 residues in the CDR3. CDR3 residues: CASSLSGGGTDTQYF. The CDR3 region has the DNA TGTGCCAGCAGCTTGTCGGGCGGGGGAACAGATACGCAGTATTTT.

The chain carries TRBV10-1 and TRBJ1-1; 8 positions agree with TRBD1. This CDR3 has 15 amino acids. V gave up 6 bases and J gave up 0 bases; unmatched junction bases: 6. Germline CDR1 WNHNN, CDR2 SYGVQD (reference sequence). This chain's CDR3 is CASRADRGMNTEAFF. The CDR3 DNA is TGCGCCAGCAGGGCCGACAGGGGAATGAACACTGAAGCTTTCTTT.

CDR3 residues: CAISITSGEPNEQFF. As DNA, the CDR3 is TGTGCCATCAGTATTACTAGCGGGGAACCCAATGAGCAGTTCTTC. The chain employs TRBV10-3 and TRBJ2-1; 10 nucleotides agree with TRBD2. Germline-derived CDR1 and CDR2 are ENHRY and SYGVKD. The J segment lost 6 bases and the V segment lost 5 bases, leaving 7 bases of the junction unmatched. The CDR3 length is 15 residues.

The chain is built from TRBV27 and TRBJ2-7; TRBD1 might be the D (5 bases). CDR3 length: 14 amino acids. V was pared by 11 bases and J by 1 base, with 18 bases between. CDR1 is MNHEY, CDR2 SMNVEV, per germline (reference sequence). CDR3 in amino acids: CASRDDQGSYEQYF. The CDR3 coding sequence is TGTGCCTCTCGAGACGACCAGGGTTCCTACGAGCAGTACTTC.

The rearrangement joins TRBV2 to TRBJ1-5; D is possibly TRBD1 (5 bases). Germline V lookup: CDR1 SNHLY, CDR2 FYNNEI. The CDR3 runs to 15 residues. The V end was cut by 7 bases, the J end by 4 bases, with 17 bases between. CDR3 protein: CASTRGGVLNQPQHF. The CDR3 nucleotides read TGTGCCAGCACCCGGGGAGGGGTGTTGAATCAGCCCCAGCATTTT.

The rearrangement joins TRBV10-3 to TRBJ1-3; possible D gene TRBD1, 5 bases. Trimming removed 7 bases at V and 3 bases at J, with 10 bases between. CDR1 and CDR2 from the germline V gene are ENHRY and SYGVKD. This CDR3 is 13 amino acids long. The CDR3 here is CAIKPDSGNTIYF. DNA of the CDR3: TGTGCCATCAAACCCGACAGTGGAAACACCATATATTTT.

This chain connects TRBV25-1 to TRBJ2-7; a possible D gene is TRBD1 (6 bases). CDR3 length: 14 amino acids. Germline CDR1 and CDR2: MGHDK and SYGVNS. The V and J ends lost 6 bases and 2 bases respectively, with 14 bases between them. CDR3 coding DNA: TGTGCCAGCAGCTTGGGAAGGACAGCCTACGAGCAGTACTTC. This encodes CASSLGRTAYEQYF.

The J gene is TRBJ1-5, the V gene TRBV7-4; 11 bases are shared with TRBD1. This CDR3 has 16 residues. Germline CDR1 and CDR2: SGHVT and SQSDAQ. V lost 5 bases, J lost 8 bases, and 11 bases stayed unmatched. The CDR3 DNA reads TGTGCCAGCAGCCGTGGACGAGGACAGGGGGCAAAGCCCCAGCATTTT. Translated, it gives CASSRGRGQGAKPQHF.

V is TRBV27 and J is TRBJ2-2; D unresolved. V lost 8 bases, J lost 4 bases, and 8 bases lay in between. The CDR3 consists of 12 residues. Germline V gene data show CDR1 as MNHEY and CDR2 as SMNVEV (reference sequence). In DNA form, the CDR3 reads TGTGCCAGCCACACCCTCACCGGGGAGCTGTTTTTT. Its translation: CASHTLTGELFF.

V usage is TRBV19 and J usage is TRBJ1-6; 8 positions match TRBD1. V was pared by 2 bases and J by 9 bases, with 6 bases of the junction left unmatched. The CDR3 sequence is 15 residues long. Germline CDR1 is LNHDA and CDR2 is SQIVND (reference sequence). Written as DNA, the CDR3 is TGTGCCAGTAGTATAACGCAGGGGGCCGGTTCACCCCTCCACTTT. Translation: CASSITQGAGSPLHF.

The rearrangement links TRBV6-4 to TRBJ2-2; 8 bases match TRBD1. Trimming removed 3 bases from V and 5 bases from J; junction bases left unmatched: 2. The CDR3 has 14 residues. From germline, CDR1 is MRHNA and CDR2 SNTAGT. In DNA, the CDR3 is TGTGCCAGCAGTGAACAGGGGGATACCGGGGAGCTGTTTTTT. Translation: CASSEQGDTGELFF.

This chain uses TRBV7-6 with TRBJ1-1, with D perhaps TRBD1 (6 bases). V was cut by 4 bases and J by 4 bases, with 16 bases left in between. The CDR3 runs to 15 residues. Per germline, CDR1 SGHVS and CDR2 FNYEAQ. In DNA form, the CDR3 reads TGTGCCAGCAGCTCTGACCAGGGGTCGGTCACTGAAGCTTTCTTT. Translated: CASSSDQGSVTEAFF.

This clone occurred once. The chain is built from TRBV18 and TRBJ2-1; 12 bases align to TRBD2. Germline trimming cut 3 bases from V and 7 bases from J; bases unmatched to any gene: 7. The CDR3 loop spans 16 amino acids. CDR1 is KGHSH and CDR2 is LQKENI in the germline V gene. CDR3 region: CASSPQLAGGGNEQFF. The CDR3 DNA follows: TGTGCCAGCTCACCCCAACTAGCGGGGGGCGGGAATGAGCAGTTCTTC.

The rearrangement joins TRBV2 to TRBJ2-7; 8 bases agree with TRBD2. This CDR3 spans 14 amino acids. V gave up 4 bases and J gave up 4 bases; unmatched junction bases: 6. Looked up from germline, CDR1 is SNHLY and CDR2 is FYNNEI. The DNA of the CDR3 is TGTGCCAGCAGTGCGGGGGGGCGCTGGTACGAGCAGTACTTC. Encoded protein: CASSAGGRWYEQYF.

The chain links TRBV29-1 to TRBJ2-2; 9 positions agree with TRBD1. V lost 2 bases, J lost 4 bases, and 8 bases stayed unmatched. CDR1 and CDR2 (germline): SQVTM, ANQGSEA. The CDR3 is 16 amino acids. CDR3: CSVELPGQGATGELFF. The CDR3, as DNA: TGCAGCGTTGAACTACCGGGACAGGGAGCCACCGGGGAGCTGTTTTTT.

The chain links TRBV27 to TRBJ1-5, with D tentatively TRBD1 (5 bases). V lost 6 bases, J lost 7 bases, and 10 bases lay in between. The germline V gene has CDR1 MNHEY and CDR2 SMNVEV (reference sequence). The CDR3 has 12 residues. Written as DNA, the CDR3 is TGTGCCAGCAGGACGGGGGGACAGCCCCAGCATTTT. It encodes CASRTGGQPQHF.

The V gene is TRBV5-1, the J gene TRBJ2-2; 8 positions agree with TRBD2. Germline V lookup: CDR1 SGHRS, CDR2 YFSETQ. With 4 bases clipped from V and 5 bases from J, the junction kept 7 bases outside the gene matches. This CDR3 has 15 amino acids. The chain's CDR3 is CASSGGGRRTGELFF. The CDR3 DNA reads TGCGCCAGCAGCGGCGGGGGGCGGAGGACCGGGGAGCTGTTTTTT.

V is TRBV19 and J is TRBJ1-5; 8 bases are a match to TRBD1. This CDR3 region has 15 residues. V lost 6 bases and J lost 0; bases outside the gene matches: 4. The germline V gene encodes CDR1 LNHDA and CDR2 SQIVND (reference sequence). CDR3 in amino acids: CASRVTGDSNQPQHF. DNA of the CDR3: TGTGCCAGTAGAGTGACAGGGGATAGCAATCAGCCCCAGCATTTT.

This chain joins TRBV6-5 and TRBJ1-2; D gene ambiguous. CDR1 and CDR2 (germline): MNHEY, SVGAGI. This CDR3 comprises 13 residues. V lost 6 bases and J 0 bases, leaving 8 bases between the germline ends. The CDR3 DNA reads as TGTGCCAGCAGGGTGACATCTAACTATGGCTACACCTTC. Its translation: CASRVTSNYGYTF.

This clone has more than one count but fewer than ten. V usage is TRBV9 and J usage is TRBJ1-1; unclear D gene. The CDR3 has 15 residues. The germline V gene encodes CDR1 SGDLS and CDR2 YYNGEE. V lost 0 bases and J lost 2, with 11 bases in between. The CDR3 region is CASSVATGFNTEAFF. The CDR3 DNA is TGTGCCAGCAGCGTAGCTACTGGTTTTAACACTGAAGCTTTCTTT. The full variable domain, rest sourced from reference TRBV9 and TRBJ1-1, is DSGVTQTPKHLITATGQRVTLRCSPRSGDLSVYWYQQSLDQGLQFLIQYYNGEERAKGNILERFSAQQFPDLHSELNLSSLELGDSALYFCASSVATGFNTEAFFGQGTRLTVV.

The chain uses TRBV6-1 and TRBJ2-2; a possible D gene is TRBD2 (5 bases). The CDR3 runs 18 residues. The V gene's germline CDR1 is MNHNS and CDR2 SASEGT. Deletions cut 2 bases from V and 7 bases from J, with 23 bases between. The CDR3 is CASSEPIALRGLGGELFF. The CDR3 coding sequence is TGTGCCAGCAGTGAACCCATTGCGCTCAGAGGGTTGGGCGGGGAGCTGTTTTTT.

The V call is TRBV5-1, the J call TRBJ2-7; 11 bases are a match to TRBD1. CDR3 size: 14 residues. With 0 bases clipped from V and 6 bases from J, the junction kept 2 bases outside the gene matches. Germline V lookup: CDR1 SGHRS, CDR2 YFSETQ. The CDR3 sequence is CASSLGGTGGEQYF. In DNA, the CDR3 is TGCGCCAGCAGCTTGGGTGGGACAGGGGGCGAGCAGTACTTC.